The rows below give T cell receptor beta chains drawn from one sample of a study of OX40 agonist ivuxolimab in advanced cancers. Clones were read by immunoSEQ multiplex PCR, and TCRdb kept only the in-frame ones, dropping some. The sample has tens of thousands of clones, roughly 82% seen once. The sequencing used CD4+ or CD8+ T cells sorted from blood, collected in a trial of the OX40 agonist ivuxolimab. The receptors were sampled from an adult with an advanced solid tumor such as melanoma, head and neck, liver or kidney cancer. The CDR3 runs from the conserved cysteine through the conserved F or W. D genes are given only for firm matches. The size of a clone is reported for some rows only, either as once, few or many, or as a class for expanded clones.

V gene	J gene	D gene	clone size	CDR3 DNA	CDR3 protein
TRBV6-6	TRBJ1-2	NA	medium-sized	TGTGCCAGCAGTTCGTTAACCTCTGGCTACACCTTC	CASSSLTSGYTF
TRBV27	TRBJ2-1	NA	NA	TGTGCCAGCAGTTTACTCCGGGACTGGGGCTCCTACAATGAGCAGTTCTTC	CASSLLRDWGSYNEQFF
TRBV5-4	TRBJ2-1	TRBD2	NA	TGTGCCAGCAGCTTGGTAGCGGGGGATAACAATGAGCAGTTCTTC	CASSLVAGDNNEQFF
TRBV7-8	TRBJ2-5	TRBD2	NA	TGTGCCAGCAGCTCGCCGGCCTCTAGCGGGGGCGACGGGAGGGTAGAGACCCAGTACTTC	CASSSPASSGGDGRVETQYF
TRBV19	TRBJ2-7	NA	NA	TGTGCCAGTAGTATAGATTCGGATGACGAGCAGTACTTC	CASSIDSDDEQYF
TRBV7-9	TRBJ2-1	TRBD2	NA	TGTGCCAGCAGCTTAGTTACAGCGGGGGGGAACAATGAGCAGTTCTTC	CASSLVTAGGNNEQFF
TRBV4-1	TRBJ1-1	TRBD1	NA	TGCGCCAGCAGCCACGGACAGGGGTCGACTGAAGCTTTCTTT	CASSHGQGSTEAFF
TRBV25-1	TRBJ2-5	NA	few	TGTGCCAGCAGTGAATCGTGGGGCGAAGAGACCCAGTACTTC	CASSESWGEETQYF
TRBV12-5	TRBJ1-2	NA	NA	TGTGCTAGTGCTCTTAAGCCGTATGGCTACACCTTC	CASALKPYGYTF
TRBV6-6	TRBJ2-1	TRBD1	few	TGTGCCAGCAGTTTCAGGGACAGGTCGTACAATGAGCAGTTCTTC	CASSFRDRSYNEQFF
TRBV21-1	TRBJ1-5	NA	NA	TGTGCCAGCAGCAGGACAGGGGATGAACAGCCCCAGCATTTT	CASSRTGDEQPQHF
TRBV5-4	TRBJ1-2	NA	NA	TGTGCCAGCAGCTTGGATAGAGACACCTTCGACCGGCATGGCTACACCTTC	CASSLDRDTFDRHGYTF
TRBV5-5	TRBJ2-7	TRBD1	few	TGTGCCAGCAGCTTGGGCGGGACAGGGTCGGACGAGCAGTACTTC	CASSLGGTGSDEQYF
TRBV4-3	TRBJ2-3	NA	NA	TGCGCCAGCAGCCAAGTTTCCCAGGGGTTCGGTAGCACAGATACGCAGTATTTT	CASSQVSQGFGSTDTQYF
TRBV7-6	TRBJ2-1	NA	NA	TGTGCCAGCAGCTTAGAAGAGGCGAATGAGCAGTTCTTC	CASSLEEANEQFF
TRBV19	TRBJ1-5	TRBD1	NA	TGTGCCAGTAGTGACAGGGTCAGCAATCAGCCCCAGCATTTT	CASSDRVSNQPQHF
TRBV11-2	TRBJ2-7	NA	NA	TGTGCCAGCAGCTGGGCCGAGATCTACGAGCAGTACTTC	CASSWAEIYEQYF
TRBV18	TRBJ1-5	NA	NA	TGTGCCAGCTCACCCCGCCCAGGATTTAGCAATCAGCCCCAGCATTTT	CASSPRPGFSNQPQHF
TRBV4-1	TRBJ2-7	TRBD1	large	TGCGCCAGCAGCCAAGGTCCCTCCTCTCTAGACAGGGCCTACGAGCAGTACTTC	CASSQGPSSLDRAYEQYF
TRBV30	TRBJ2-2	NA	NA	TGTGCCTGGAGTGTGGCGGTGAACACCGGGGAGCTGTTTTTT	CAWSVAVNTGELFF
TRBV4-3	TRBJ2-4	NA	NA	TGCGCCAGCAGCCAAGATGCTAAAAACATTCAGTACTTC	CASSQDAKNIQYF
TRBV10-2	TRBJ2-1	NA	few	TGCGCCAGCAGTGGGGGACCGAACAATGAGCAGTTCTTC	CASSGGPNNEQFF
TRBV4-1	TRBJ1-1	TRBD1	few	TGCGCCAGCAGCCATCCAGGGGGCTATTACACTGAAGCTTTCTTT	CASSHPGGYYTEAFF
TRBV5-6	TRBJ1-1	NA	NA	TGTGCCAGCAGCATAGGGAGTTACAACACTGAAGCTTTCTTT	CASSIGSYNTEAFF
TRBV5-4	TRBJ2-5	NA	NA	TGTGCCAGCAGCTTGGGTGTATACCAGTACTTC	CASSLGVYQYF
TRBV2	TRBJ2-7	NA	NA	TGTGCCAGCAGTGCCGACGAGCAGTACTTC	CASSADEQYF
TRBV10-2	TRBJ2-7	TRBD1	NA	TGCGCCAGCAACCCAGGGACAGGGGCCTACGAGCAGTACTTC	CASNPGTGAYEQYF
TRBV4-3	TRBJ2-3	TRBD2	NA	TGCGCCAGCAGCCAGGGCGGGGGACCGAGCACAGATACGCAGTATTTT	CASSQGGGPSTDTQYF
TRBV19	TRBJ2-7	TRBD1	NA	TGTGCCAGTAGTGGGACAGCAACCTACGAGCAGTACTTC	CASSGTATYEQYF
TRBV27	TRBJ1-1	NA	NA	TGTGCCAGCAGCACATTGGACGCGAACACTGAAGCTTTCTTT	CASSTLDANTEAFF
TRBV5-6	TRBJ2-3	NA	medium-sized	TGTGCCAGCAGCTTGTACGTCTGGGGGTCCACAGATACGCAGTATTTT	CASSLYVWGSTDTQYF
TRBV7-6	TRBJ2-3	NA	NA	TGTGCCAGCAGCTCCACCGCGGGGGCTAGCACAGATACGCAGTATTTT	CASSSTAGASTDTQYF
TRBV30	TRBJ1-5	NA	NA	TGTGCCTGCCAGGCGGGAGGCAATCAGCCCCAGCATTTT	CACQAGGNQPQHF
TRBV29-1	TRBJ1-1	TRBD1	NA	TGCAGCGTTGAAGGGGCACAGGGGGGGGTCACTGAAGCTTTCTTT	CSVEGAQGGVTEAFF